This T cell receptor (beta chain) was profiled in a study of shared clonotypes between healthy human individuals. V gave up 7 bases and J gave up 3 bases; unmatched junction bases: 15. The CDR3 spans 16 residues. CDR1 SQVTM and CDR2 ANQGSEA come from the germline V gene. The table came from immunoSEQ multiplex PCR; TCRdb's copy has only in-frame clones and leaves some out. Among about 2 million clones listed, 85% to 95% were seen once. The chain recombines TRBV29-1 with TRBJ2-1, with TRBD2 matching 7 bases. Material for sequencing was naive CD4+ T cells sorted from blood. The subset was: CD45RA+ positively selected. The clonotype comes from a man aged 18-30 years in good health. CDR3 bases: TGCAGCGCCAATCTAGCGGAGAGTATCGTCTACAATGAGCAGTTCTTC. The encoded protein is CSANLAESIVYNEQFF.